The present T cell receptor beta chain was sequenced within a study of T cells in Graves' hyperthyroidism and ophthalmopathy. Study-level information: At the time of initial diagnosis and before any treatment, peripheral blood was collected.

From RNA transcripts, TCR beta CDR3 regions were amplified. Carried out on the TCR CDR3, a first-round RT-PCR used the HTBI primer set. TCRdb re-analysed the multiplex PCR reads in MiXCR, keeping a single row per CDR3 protein. The table shows some 440,000 distinct CDR3 sequences, with approximately 14% occurring only once. This clonotype was seen a few times. Graves' hyperthyroidism is called stable when ophthalmopathy does not progress within 18 months. Not enrolled were patients with uncontrolled infection, other autoimmune disease, pregnancy or lactation. Diagnosis relied on clinical symptoms, serum thyroxine and TRAb, thyroid ultrasound and orbital computed tomography. Sample: blood. The TCR comes from a woman under 30 with Graves' hyperthyroidism.

CDR3 loop: CSVERGENIQYF. In DNA, the CDR3 is TGCAGCGTTGAAAGGGGAGAAAACATTCAGTACTTC. The chain couples TRBV29-1 to TRBJ2-4, with D possibly being TRBD1 or TRBD2 (5 bases each). This CDR3 has 12 residues. The germline V and J ends were trimmed by 2 bases and 5 bases, with 7 bases remaining between them. In germline, CDR1 is SQVTM, CDR2 ANQGSEA.